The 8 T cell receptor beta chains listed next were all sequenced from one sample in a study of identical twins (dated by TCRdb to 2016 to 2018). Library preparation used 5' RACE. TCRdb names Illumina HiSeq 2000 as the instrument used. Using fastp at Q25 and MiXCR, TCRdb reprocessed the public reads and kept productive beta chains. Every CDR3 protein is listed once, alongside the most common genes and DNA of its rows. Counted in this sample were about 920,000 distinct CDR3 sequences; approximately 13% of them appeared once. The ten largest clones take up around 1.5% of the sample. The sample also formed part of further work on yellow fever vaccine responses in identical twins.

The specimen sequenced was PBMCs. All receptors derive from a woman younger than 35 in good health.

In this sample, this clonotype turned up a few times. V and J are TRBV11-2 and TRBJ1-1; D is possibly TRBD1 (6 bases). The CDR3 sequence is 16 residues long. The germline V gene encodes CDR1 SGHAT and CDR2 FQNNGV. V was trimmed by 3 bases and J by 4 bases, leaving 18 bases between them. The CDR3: CASSLGNRVGSTEAFF. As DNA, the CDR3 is TGTGCCAGCAGCTTGGGAAACAGGGTGGGGAGCACTGAAGCTTTCTTT.

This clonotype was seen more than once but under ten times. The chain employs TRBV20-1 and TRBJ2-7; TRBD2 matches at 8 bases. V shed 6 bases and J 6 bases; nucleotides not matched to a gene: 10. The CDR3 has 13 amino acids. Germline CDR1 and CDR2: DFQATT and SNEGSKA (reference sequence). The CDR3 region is CSAPRREGGEQYF. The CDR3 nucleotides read TGCAGTGCGCCACGCCGGGAGGGCGGCGAGCAGTACTTC.

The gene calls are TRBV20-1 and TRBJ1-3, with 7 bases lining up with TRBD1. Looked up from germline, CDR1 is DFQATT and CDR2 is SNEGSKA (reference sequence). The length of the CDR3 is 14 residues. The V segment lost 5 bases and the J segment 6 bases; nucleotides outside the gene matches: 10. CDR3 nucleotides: TGCAGTGCTCACCGACAGGGTGAATCAAACACCATATATTTT. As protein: CSAHRQGESNTIYF.

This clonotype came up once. The CDR3 spells CASSQRTGGGTGELFF. The CDR3 bases are TGTGCCAGCAGCCAACGGACAGGGGGTGGCACCGGGGAGCTGTTTTTT. J is TRBJ2-2 and V is TRBV7-9, with 10 bases matching TRBD1. Germline V gene data show CDR1 as SEHNR and CDR2 as FQNEAQ (reference sequence). The CDR3 is made up of 16 amino acids. J gave up 4 bases and V 5 bases, and 7 bases lay outside the gene matches.

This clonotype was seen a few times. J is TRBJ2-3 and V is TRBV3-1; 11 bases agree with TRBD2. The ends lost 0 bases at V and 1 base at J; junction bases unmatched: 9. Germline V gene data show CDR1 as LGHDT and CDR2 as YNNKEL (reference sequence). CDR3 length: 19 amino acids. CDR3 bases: TGTGCCAGCAGCCAAGAACTAGCGGGAGTTATTTTGGGCACAGATACGCAGTATTTT. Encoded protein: CASSQELAGVILGTDTQYF.

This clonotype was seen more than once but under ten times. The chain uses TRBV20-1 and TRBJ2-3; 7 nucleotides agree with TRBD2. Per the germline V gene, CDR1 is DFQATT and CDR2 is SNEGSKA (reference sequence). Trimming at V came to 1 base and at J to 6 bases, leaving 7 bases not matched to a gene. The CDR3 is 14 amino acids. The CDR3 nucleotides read TGCAGTGCTAGAGTAGCGGGTAGAGGGGATACGCAGTATTTT. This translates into CSARVAGRGDTQYF.

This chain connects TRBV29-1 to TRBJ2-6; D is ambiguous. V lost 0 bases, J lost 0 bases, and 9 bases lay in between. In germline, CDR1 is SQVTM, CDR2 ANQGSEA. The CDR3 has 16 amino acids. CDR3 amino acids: CSVEDRALSGANVLTF. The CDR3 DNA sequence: TGCAGCGTTGAAGATAGAGCCCTCTCTGGGGCCAACGTCCTGACTTTC.

For the CDR3, the DNA is TGTGCCAGCAGTCGCTCGGGGGTAAACAATCAGCCCCAGCATTTT. Protein product: CASSRSGVNNQPQHF. The chain joins TRBV11-2 to TRBJ1-5; possibly TRBD1 for D (5 bases). This CDR3 region has 15 residues. Per germline, CDR1 SGHAT and CDR2 FQNNGV. V was clipped by 6 bases and J by 3 bases, with 15 bases between them. The variable domain in full, with the rest retrieved from reference TRBV11-2 and TRBJ1-5, is EAGVAQSPRYKIIEKRQSVAFWCNPISGHATLYWYQQILGQGPKLLIQFQNNGVVDDSQLPKDRFSAERLKGVDSTLKIQPAKLEDSAVYLCASSRSGVNNQPQHFGDGTRLSIL.